The next 27 T cell receptor beta chains were all read from a single sample in a study of T cell responses to AZD1222 COVID-19 vaccine. Assay: immunoSEQ multiplex PCR; the TCRdb copy retains only in-frame clones and omits some. The data hold approximately 110,000 clones, with about 85% observed a single time. This material consisted of peripheral blood, taken on day 0 of AZD1222 vaccination. The receptors stem from an adult in good health.

The CDR3 DNA follows: TGTGCCAGCAGCGTACAGGGGGATGAGCAGTTCTTC. This sequence encodes CASSVQGDEQFF. This sequence joins TRBV9 and TRBJ2-1, with 7 positions matching TRBD1. Trimming removed 1 base from V and 8 bases from J; junction bases left unmatched: 0. There are 12 residues in the CDR3. Germline loops: CDR1 SGDLS, CDR2 YYNGEE.

V usage is TRBV4-2 and J usage is TRBJ2-3, with 9 bases fitting TRBD2. V trimming: 0 bases; J trimming: 6 bases; junction bases outside the gene matches: 10. This CDR3 region has 17 residues. Germline V CDR1 and CDR2: LGHNA, YNFKEQ. The CDR3 reads CASSQDGASGVRDTQYF. The CDR3 region has the DNA TGTGCCAGCAGCCAAGATGGGGCTAGCGGGGTCCGGGATACGCAGTATTTT.

The chain is built from TRBV7-8 and TRBJ1-6, with unresolved D. The CDR3 has 15 amino acids. Germline V gene data show CDR1 as SGHVS and CDR2 as FQNEAQ. Trimming stripped 3 bases from V and 4 bases from J, with 10 bases between. In DNA, the CDR3 is TGTGCCAGCAGCTTGGACGGTGCATATAATTCACCCCTCCACTTT. Translation: CASSLDGAYNSPLHF.

The V call is TRBV29-1, the J call TRBJ2-7; 8 bases match TRBD2. The V segment lost 1 base and the J segment 1 base; nucleotides outside the gene matches: 9. The CDR3 runs to 16 residues. Germline values: CDR1 SQVTM, CDR2 ANQGSEA. This CDR3 reads CSVEVAGHLNSYEQYF. CDR3 coding DNA: TGCAGCGTTGAAGTAGCGGGACACCTAAATTCCTACGAGCAGTACTTC.

The chain recombines TRBV5-1 with TRBJ1-1, with D perhaps matching TRBD1 (6 bases). Germline V gives CDR1 SGHRS, CDR2 YFSETQ. The CDR3 totals 14 residues. The ends were cut back, 3 bases at V and 2 bases at J, with 11 bases in the middle. CDR3 sequence (DNA): TGCGCCAGCAGCTGGGAGGGGGGCAACACTGAAGCTTTCTTT. This encodes CASSWEGGNTEAFF.

The rearrangement uses TRBV10-3 and TRBJ1-2; D gene uncertain. The germline CDR1 and CDR2 sequences are ENHRY and SYGVKD. The CDR3 sequence is 13 residues long. With 3 bases removed from V and 4 bases from J, the gap between germline ends came to 9 bases. CDR3 sequence: CAISDQVAYGYTF. CDR3 sequence (DNA): TGTGCCATCAGTGATCAGGTGGCCTATGGCTACACCTTC.

The J gene is TRBJ1-3, the V gene TRBV7-9, with D hard to call. CDR1 SEHNR and CDR2 FQNEAQ come from the germline V gene (reference sequence). The V end lost 3 bases, the J end lost 0 bases, and 9 bases lay between the germline ends. The CDR3 sequence is 15 residues long. The CDR3 DNA reads as TGTGCCAGCAGCTTGTCGGCCACCTCTGGAAACACCATATATTTT. It codes for CASSLSATSGNTIYF.

V is TRBV4-1 and J is TRBJ2-7; D possibly corresponds to TRBD2 (5 bases). The germline gives CDR1 MGHRA, CDR2 YSYEKL. The ends were cut back, 4 bases at V and 2 bases at J, with 9 bases in the middle. This CDR3 has 13 residues. CDR3 nucleotide sequence: TGCGCCAGCAGCCGAGGGTCCGCCTACGAGCAGTACTTC. Amino acids: CASSRGSAYEQYF.

The chain carries TRBV7-2 and TRBJ1-2; possible D gene TRBD1, 5 bases. The length of the CDR3 is 15 residues. From germline, CDR1 is SGHTA and CDR2 FQGNSA. V was cut by 4 bases and J by 4 bases, with 16 bases left in between. The CDR3 coding sequence is TGTGCCAGCAGCTCGGACAAGGGGCCTGTCTATGGCTACACCTTC. This translates into CASSSDKGPVYGYTF.

This CDR3 is CASSQLADSSYEQYF. The CDR3 DNA is TGTGCCAGCAGCCAGCTAGCGGATAGCTCCTACGAGCAGTACTTC. This chain uses TRBV4-2 with TRBJ2-7, with 7 positions matching TRBD2. Trimming cost V 3 bases and J 0 bases; bases outside gene matches: 5. Germline CDR1 is LGHNA and CDR2 is YNFKEQ. The CDR3 loop spans 15 amino acids.

The chain has TRBV27 and TRBJ1-4, with 7 positions matching TRBD1. The V and J ends lost 6 bases and 7 bases, in that order; junction bases with no gene match: 8. Germline values: CDR1 MNHEY, CDR2 SMNVEV (reference sequence). The CDR3 runs 14 residues. Here the CDR3 DNA reads TGTGCCAGCAGACCCTGGGAGGGGGCTGAAAAACTGTTTTTT. Translation: CASRPWEGAEKLFF.

This clone was seen many times. The chain links TRBV4-2 to TRBJ2-6; D is uncertain. The ends were cut back, 2 bases at V and 1 base at J, with 15 bases in the middle. The CDR3 is made up of 18 amino acids. Germline V gives CDR1 LGHNA, CDR2 YNFKEQ. CDR3 protein: CASSQLDRDYSGANVLTF. CDR3 bases: TGTGCCAGCAGCCAACTCGATAGGGATTATTCTGGGGCCAACGTCCTGACTTTC.

The chain recombines TRBV7-9 with TRBJ1-6, with no clear D. Germline CDR1 SEHNR, CDR2 FQNEAQ (reference sequence). The CDR3 contains 13 residues. The V gene lost 5 bases and the J gene lost 12 bases, with 14 bases spanning the gap. This CDR3 reads CASSPTDNQPLHF. CDR3 nucleotides: TGTGCCAGCAGCCCTACAGACAATCAACCCCTCCACTTT.

This clone is deemed medium-sized. The chain uses TRBV6-4 and TRBJ2-3; 8 nucleotides align to TRBD2. The CDR3 sequence is 16 residues long. V was pared by 0 bases and J by 2 bases, with 4 bases of the junction left unmatched. The germline V gene encodes CDR1 MRHNA and CDR2 SNTAGT. In nucleotides, the CDR3 is TGTGCCAGCAGTGACTCAGGTAGCGGGGACACAGATACGCAGTATTTT. Translating gives CASSDSGSGDTDTQYF.

The V gene is TRBV6-4, the J gene TRBJ1-2; the D is unclear. Germline V gives CDR1 MRHNA, CDR2 SNTAGT. V was pared by 3 bases and J by 5 bases, with 13 bases between. This CDR3 is 14 amino acids long. The CDR3 region is CASSEGRASYGYTF. The CDR3 DNA reads as TGTGCCAGCAGTGAAGGACGGGCCTCGTATGGCTACACCTTC.

The genes are TRBV6-5 and TRBJ2-7; D uncertain. V was pared by 0 bases and J by 5 bases, with 14 bases between. The CDR3 length is 15 residues. Germline loops: CDR1 MNHEY, CDR2 SVGAGI. This chain's CDR3 is CASSYSNPPLNEQYF. The CDR3 DNA is TGTGCCAGCAGTTACTCGAACCCTCCCTTAAACGAGCAGTACTTC.

V usage is TRBV28 and J usage is TRBJ1-1; D is possibly TRBD1 (5 bases). V lost 2 bases and J lost 6, with 19 bases in between. CDR3 length equals 16 residues. The germline CDR1 and CDR2 sequences are MDHEN and SYDVKM. The CDR3 nucleotides read TGTGCCAGCAGTTTACCGGACGGGGCAGGGCTCCCTGAAGCTTTCTTT. It translates to CASSLPDGAGLPEAFF.

The chain carries TRBV6-5 and TRBJ1-4, with a tentative D call TRBD1 (5 bases). V was cut by 5 bases and J by 6 bases, with 16 bases left in between. CDR1 MNHEY and CDR2 SVGAGI come from the germline V gene. This CDR3 region has 15 residues. In DNA form, the CDR3 reads TGTGCCAGCAGTCCCCGAGGGTCGGGACATGAAAAACTGTTTTTT. Its protein product is CASSPRGSGHEKLFF.

The chain is built from TRBV14 and TRBJ1-1; perhaps TRBD1 as D (5 bases). CDR1 is SGHDN and CDR2 is FVKESK in the germline V gene. The CDR3 is 15 amino acids. The V end lost 4 bases, the J end lost 2 bases, and 14 bases lay between the germline ends. DNA of the CDR3: TGTGCCAGCAGCCCCTTGATGGGGGGAAACACTGAAGCTTTCTTT. Its protein product is CASSPLMGGNTEAFF.

CDR3 residues: CASSLGSSGENEQFF. CDR3 nucleotide sequence: TGTGCCAGCAGCTTGGGTAGTAGCGGGGAAAATGAGCAGTTCTTC. V usage is TRBV13 and J usage is TRBJ2-1, with 8 bases aligning to TRBD2. The V and J ends lost 3 bases and 7 bases, in that order; junction bases with no gene match: 8. CDR1 and CDR2 (germline): PRHDT, FYEKMQ (reference sequence). This CDR3 contains 15 residues.

This sequence joins TRBV3-1 (or the pseudogene TRBV3-2) and TRBJ1-2; D possibly corresponds to TRBD1 (5 bases). The germline V gene has CDR1 LGHDT and CDR2 YNNKEL (reference sequence). The CDR3 totals 14 residues. The V end was cut by 4 bases, the J end by 5 bases, with 14 bases between. CDR3 amino acids: CASSPDQGGYGYTF. The CDR3 DNA reads TGTGCCAGCAGCCCCGATCAGGGAGGGTATGGCTACACCTTC.

The chain uses TRBV6-4 and TRBJ1-1; weak D call: TRBD1 (5 bases). Per germline, CDR1 MRHNA and CDR2 SNTAGT. V shed 2 bases and J shed 12 bases, with 16 bases lying between them. The CDR3 covers 13 residues. The CDR3 spells CASSDPPRGRTFF. The DNA for the CDR3 is TGTGCCAGCAGTGACCCACCGCGGGGCCGCACTTTCTTT.

This clone was seen just once. V is TRBV15 and J is TRBJ2-1, with 7 bases aligning to TRBD2. V lost 5 bases to trimming and J lost 5 bases; unmatched junction nucleotides: 3. Looked up from germline, CDR1 is LNHNV and CDR2 is YYDKDF (reference sequence). There are 13 residues in the CDR3. The CDR3 protein is CATSQGLHNEQFF. The CDR3, as DNA: TGTGCCACCAGCCAGGGACTACACAATGAGCAGTTCTTC.

The rearrangement joins TRBV28 to TRBJ2-7, with D hard to call. CDR1 is MDHEN and CDR2 is SYDVKM in the germline V gene. There are 15 residues in the CDR3. V gave up 6 bases and J gave up 2 bases, with 17 bases separating them. CDR3 DNA sequence: TGTGCCAGCAGCTCCTGGCTCCGGGCCACCTACGAGCAGTACTTC. As protein: CASSSWLRATYEQYF.

This clone was seen just once. This chain links TRBV28 with TRBJ2-7, with 8 bases identical to TRBD1. The CDR3 spans 12 residues. Germline V gene lookup returns CDR1 MDHEN and CDR2 SYDVKM. After removal of 7 bases from V and 5 bases from J, the junction contained 4 bases not matched to a gene. CDR3 sequence: CASNQGAHEQYF. The CDR3 region has the DNA TGTGCCAGCAACCAGGGGGCCCACGAGCAGTACTTC.

This clone was counted a single time. CDR3 loop: CASSPQGDYGYTF. For the CDR3, the DNA is TGTGCCAGCAGCCCCCAGGGAGACTATGGCTACACCTTC. The genes are TRBV3-1 (or the pseudogene TRBV3-2) and TRBJ1-2; possible D gene TRBD1, 5 bases. This CDR3 has 13 amino acids. Germline CDR1 is LGHDT and CDR2 is YNNKEL (reference sequence). V was clipped by 4 bases and J by 3 bases, with 9 bases between them.

The J gene is TRBJ1-4, the V gene TRBV7-2; D is undetermined. CDR3 length: 15 amino acids. Between the trimmed V and J ends, which lost 4 bases and 5 bases, there was a span of 14 bases. Germline CDR1 SGHTA, CDR2 FQGNSA. CDR3 residues: CASSYGSYSNEKLFF. The CDR3, as DNA: TGTGCCAGCAGCTATGGGAGCTACTCGAATGAAAAACTGTTTTTT.